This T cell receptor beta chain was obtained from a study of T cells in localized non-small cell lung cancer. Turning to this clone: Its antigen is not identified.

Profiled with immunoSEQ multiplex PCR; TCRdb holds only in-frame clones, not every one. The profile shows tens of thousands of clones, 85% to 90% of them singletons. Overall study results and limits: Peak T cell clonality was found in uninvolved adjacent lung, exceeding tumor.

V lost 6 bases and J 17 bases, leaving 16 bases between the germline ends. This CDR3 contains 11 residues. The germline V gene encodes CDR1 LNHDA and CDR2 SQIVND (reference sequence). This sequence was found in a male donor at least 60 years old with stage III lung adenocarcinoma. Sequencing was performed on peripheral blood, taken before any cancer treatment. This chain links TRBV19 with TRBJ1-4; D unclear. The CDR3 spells CASRSQTWVFF. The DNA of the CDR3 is TGTGCCAGTAGGTCCCAGACCTGGGTATTTTTT.